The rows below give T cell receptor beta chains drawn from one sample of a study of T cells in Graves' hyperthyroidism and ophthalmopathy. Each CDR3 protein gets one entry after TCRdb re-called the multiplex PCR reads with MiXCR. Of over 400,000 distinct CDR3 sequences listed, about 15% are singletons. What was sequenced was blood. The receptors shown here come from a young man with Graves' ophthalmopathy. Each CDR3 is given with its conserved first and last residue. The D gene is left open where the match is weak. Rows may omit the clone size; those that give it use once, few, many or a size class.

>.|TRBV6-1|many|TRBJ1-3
TGTGCCAGCAGGGCCACACAGGATTACTCTGGAAACACCATATATTTT
CASRATQDYSGNTIYF
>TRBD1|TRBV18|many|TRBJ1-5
TGTGCCAGCTCCCGACAGGGGGGCCGCAATCAGCCCCAGCATTTT
CASSRQGGRNQPQHF
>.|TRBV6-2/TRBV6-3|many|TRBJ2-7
TGTGCCAGCAGTTACGAGAGGGGTGGGTACGAGCAGTACTTC
CASSYERGGYEQYF
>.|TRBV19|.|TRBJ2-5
TGTGCCAGTAGTATCAAGGCGGGAGAGACCCAGTACTTC
CASSIKAGETQYF
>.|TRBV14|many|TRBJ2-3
TGTGCCAGCAGCCAAGCGCTTAGCACAGATACGCAGTATTTT
CASSQALSTDTQYF
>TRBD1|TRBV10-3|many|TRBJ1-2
TGTGCCATCAGGACGACAGGGAGCGATGGCTACACCTTC
CAIRTTGSDGYTF
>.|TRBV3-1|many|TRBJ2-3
TGTGCCAGCAGCCAAGTTTCCACAGATACGCAGTATTTT
CASSQVSTDTQYF
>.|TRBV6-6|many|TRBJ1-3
TGTGCCAGCAGTTACTCGATAGGGGACCAAACTGGAAACACCATATATTTT
CASSYSIGDQTGNTIYF
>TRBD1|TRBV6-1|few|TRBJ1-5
TGTGCCAGCAAAATTTCCGGGGACAGCGTACAGCCCCAGCATTTT
CASKISGDSVQPQHF
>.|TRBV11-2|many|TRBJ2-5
TGTGCCAGCAGCTTATTGGGGGGCCAAGAGACCCAGTACTTC
CASSLLGGQETQYF
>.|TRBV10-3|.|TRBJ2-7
TGTACCATCAGTGAGTTAGGGGTCGAGCAGTACTTC
CTISELGVEQYF
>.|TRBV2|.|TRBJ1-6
TGTGCCAGCAAGGGGCCCACGGATTCACCCCTCCACTTT
CASKGPTDSPLHF